This entry describes one TCR beta chain. Its antigen is still unknown. Treatment noted: oral pan-JAK inhibitor, 5-10 mg twice daily. It was from alopecia areata patients that lesional scalp punch biopsies and peripheral blood were collected. This sample is drawn from a study of CD8+ T cells in alopecia areata. Overall study context: The study gave treated patients oral tofacitinib at 5 to 10 mg twice daily. Notes on the study in general: Scalp clonality and expanded CD8+ clones among the top 100 fell significantly with tofacitinib.

RNA extraction was followed by reverse transcription into cDNA, which acted as the sequencing template. Generated by immunoSEQ multiplex PCR, the TCRdb table keeps only in-frame clones and is missing some. This table has 80,000 or so clones, roughly 70% appearing once. This TCR was recovered from a human donor with alopecia areata. Source: CD8+ T cells sorted from blood, taken at week 24, from a patient treated with tofacitinib.

The CDR3 coding sequence is TGCGCCAGCAGCTTGGACGATGGGAGGATAACTGAAGCTTTCTTT. It is translated as CASSLDDGRITEAFF. The chain combines TRBV5-1 with TRBJ1-1; D is undetermined. The V and J ends lost 0 bases and 5 bases respectively, with 14 bases between them. Germline CDR1 SGHRS, CDR2 YFSETQ. The CDR3 totals 15 residues. Using reference TRBV5-1 and TRBJ1-1 for the parts outside the CDR3, the full variable domain is KAGVTQTPRYLIKTRGQQVTLSCSPISGHRSVSWYQQTPGQGLQFLFEYFSETQRNKGNFPGRFSGRQFSNSRSEMNVSTLELGDSALYLCASSLDDGRITEAFFGQGTRLTVV.